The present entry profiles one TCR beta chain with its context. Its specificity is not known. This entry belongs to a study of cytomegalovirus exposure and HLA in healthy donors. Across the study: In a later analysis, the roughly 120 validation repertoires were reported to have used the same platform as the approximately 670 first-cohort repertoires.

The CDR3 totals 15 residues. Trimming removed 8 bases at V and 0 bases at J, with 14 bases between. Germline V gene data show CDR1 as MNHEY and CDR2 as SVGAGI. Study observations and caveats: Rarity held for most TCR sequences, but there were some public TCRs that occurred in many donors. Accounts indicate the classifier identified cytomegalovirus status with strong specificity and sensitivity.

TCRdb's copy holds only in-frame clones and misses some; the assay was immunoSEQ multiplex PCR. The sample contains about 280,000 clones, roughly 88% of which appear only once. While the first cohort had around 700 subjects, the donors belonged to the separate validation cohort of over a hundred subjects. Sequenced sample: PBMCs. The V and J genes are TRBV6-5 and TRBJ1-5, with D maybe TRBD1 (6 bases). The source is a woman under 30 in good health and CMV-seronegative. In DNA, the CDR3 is TGTGCCAGCCAACCCGGGACAAATAGCAATCAGCCCCAGCATTTT. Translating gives CASQPGTNSNQPQHF.